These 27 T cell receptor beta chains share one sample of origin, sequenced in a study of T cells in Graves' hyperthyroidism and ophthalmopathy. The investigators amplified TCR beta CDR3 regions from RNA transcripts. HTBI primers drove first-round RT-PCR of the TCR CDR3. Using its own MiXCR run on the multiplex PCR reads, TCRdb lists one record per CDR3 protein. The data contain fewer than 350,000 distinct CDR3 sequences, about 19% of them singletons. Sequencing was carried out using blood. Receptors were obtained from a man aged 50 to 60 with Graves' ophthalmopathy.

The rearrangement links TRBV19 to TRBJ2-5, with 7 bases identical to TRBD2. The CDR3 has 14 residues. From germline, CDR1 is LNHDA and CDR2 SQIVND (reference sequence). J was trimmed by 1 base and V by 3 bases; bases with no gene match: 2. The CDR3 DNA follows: TGTGCCAGTAGTATGCGGGGGTTCCAAGAGACCCAGTACTTC. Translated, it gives CASSMRGFQETQYF.

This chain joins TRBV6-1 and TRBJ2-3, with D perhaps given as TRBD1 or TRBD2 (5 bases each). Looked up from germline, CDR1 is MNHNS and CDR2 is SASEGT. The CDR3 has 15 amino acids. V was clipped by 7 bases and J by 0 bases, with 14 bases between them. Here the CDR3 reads CASNEGRASTDTQYF. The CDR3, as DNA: TGTGCCAGCAACGAGGGGAGAGCTAGCACAGATACGCAGTATTTT.

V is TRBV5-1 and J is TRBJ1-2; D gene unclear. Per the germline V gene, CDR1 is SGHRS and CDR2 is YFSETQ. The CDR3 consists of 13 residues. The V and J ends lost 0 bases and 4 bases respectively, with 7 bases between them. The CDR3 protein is CASSLGEAYGYTF. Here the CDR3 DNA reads TGCGCCAGCAGCTTGGGGGAGGCCTATGGCTACACCTTC.

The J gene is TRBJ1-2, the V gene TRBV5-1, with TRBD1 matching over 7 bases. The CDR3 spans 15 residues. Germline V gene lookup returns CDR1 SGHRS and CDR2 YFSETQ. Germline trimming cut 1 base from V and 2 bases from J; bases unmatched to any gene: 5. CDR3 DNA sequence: TGCGCCAGCAGCTTGATAGGGGGCGTCAACTATGGCTACACCTTC. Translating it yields CASSLIGGVNYGYTF.

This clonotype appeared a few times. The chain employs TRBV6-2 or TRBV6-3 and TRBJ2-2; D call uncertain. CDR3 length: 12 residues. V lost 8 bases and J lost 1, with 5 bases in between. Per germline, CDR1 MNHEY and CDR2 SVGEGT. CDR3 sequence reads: CASRQNTGELFF. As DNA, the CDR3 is TGTGCCAGCCGACAGAACACCGGGGAGCTGTTTTTT.

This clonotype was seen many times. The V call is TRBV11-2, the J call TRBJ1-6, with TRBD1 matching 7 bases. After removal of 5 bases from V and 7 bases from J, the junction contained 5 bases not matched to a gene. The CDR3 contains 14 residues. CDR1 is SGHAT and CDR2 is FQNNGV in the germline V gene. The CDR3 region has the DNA TGTGCCAGCAGCCCCGGACAGGAAAATTCACCCCTCCACTTT. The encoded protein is CASSPGQENSPLHF.

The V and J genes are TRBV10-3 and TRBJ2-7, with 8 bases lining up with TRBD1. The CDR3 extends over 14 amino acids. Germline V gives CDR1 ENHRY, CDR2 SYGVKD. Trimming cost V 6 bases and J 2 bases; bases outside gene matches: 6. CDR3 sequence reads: CAISPGTGTYEQYF. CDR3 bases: TGTGCCATCAGCCCCGGGACAGGTACCTACGAGCAGTACTTC.

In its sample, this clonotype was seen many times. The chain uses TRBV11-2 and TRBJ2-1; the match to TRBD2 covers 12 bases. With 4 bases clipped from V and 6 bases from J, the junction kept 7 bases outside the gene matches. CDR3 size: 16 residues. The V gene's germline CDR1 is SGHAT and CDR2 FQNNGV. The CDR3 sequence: CASSSWTSGIFNEQFF. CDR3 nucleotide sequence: TGTGCCAGCAGCTCGTGGACTAGCGGGATATTCAATGAGCAGTTCTTC.

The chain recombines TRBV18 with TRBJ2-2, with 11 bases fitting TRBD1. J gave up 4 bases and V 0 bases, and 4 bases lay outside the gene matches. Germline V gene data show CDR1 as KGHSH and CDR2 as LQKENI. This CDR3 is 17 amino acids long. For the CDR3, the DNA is TGTGCCAGCTCACCACCCGGGACAGGGGGTCCCACCGGGGAGCTGTTTTTT. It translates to CASSPPGTGGPTGELFF. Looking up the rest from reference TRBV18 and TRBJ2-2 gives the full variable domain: NAGVMQNPRHLVRRRGQEARLRCSPMKGHSHVYWYRQLPEEGLKFMVYLQKENIIDESGMPKERFSAEFPKEGPSILRIQQVVRGDSAAYFCASSPPGTGGPTGELFFGEGSRLTVL.

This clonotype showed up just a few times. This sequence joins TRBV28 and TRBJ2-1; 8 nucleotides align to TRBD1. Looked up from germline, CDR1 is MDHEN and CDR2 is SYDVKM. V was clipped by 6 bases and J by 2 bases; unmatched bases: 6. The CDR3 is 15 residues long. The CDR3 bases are TGTGCCAGCAGACCGGACAGGGAAACCTACAATGAGCAGTTCTTC. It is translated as CASRPDRETYNEQFF.

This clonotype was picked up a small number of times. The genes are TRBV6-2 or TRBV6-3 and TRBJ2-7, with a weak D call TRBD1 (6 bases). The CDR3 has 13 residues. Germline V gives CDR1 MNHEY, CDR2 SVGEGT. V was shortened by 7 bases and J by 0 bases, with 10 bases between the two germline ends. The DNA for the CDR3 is TGTGCCAGCACGACAGGACTCTCCTACGAGCAGTACTTC. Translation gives CASTTGLSYEQYF.

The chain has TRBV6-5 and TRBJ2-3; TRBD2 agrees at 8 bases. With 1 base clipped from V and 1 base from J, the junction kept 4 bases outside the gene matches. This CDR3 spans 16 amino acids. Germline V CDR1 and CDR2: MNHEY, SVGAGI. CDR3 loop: CASSYFAGGGTDTQYF. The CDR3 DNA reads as TGTGCCAGCAGTTACTTCGCGGGAGGCGGCACAGATACGCAGTATTTT.

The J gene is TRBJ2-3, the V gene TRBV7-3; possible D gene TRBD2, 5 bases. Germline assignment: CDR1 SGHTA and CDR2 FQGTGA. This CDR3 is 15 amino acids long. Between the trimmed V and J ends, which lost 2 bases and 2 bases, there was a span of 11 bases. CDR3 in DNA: TGTGCCAGCAGCTTAGGGTCGGGGTCCACAGATACGCAGTATTTT. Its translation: CASSLGSGSTDTQYF.

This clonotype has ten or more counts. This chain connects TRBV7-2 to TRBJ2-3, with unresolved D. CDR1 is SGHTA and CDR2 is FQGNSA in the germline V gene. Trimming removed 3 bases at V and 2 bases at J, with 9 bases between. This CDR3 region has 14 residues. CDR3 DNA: TGTGCCAGCAGCTTGTTGAGCATCACAGATACGCAGTATTTT. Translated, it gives CASSLLSITDTQYF.

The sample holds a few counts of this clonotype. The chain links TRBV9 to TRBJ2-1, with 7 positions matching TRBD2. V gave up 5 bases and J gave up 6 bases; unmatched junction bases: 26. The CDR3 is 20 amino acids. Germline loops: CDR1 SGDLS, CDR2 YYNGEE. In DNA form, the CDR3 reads TGTGCCAGCAGTCGGGGAACAGGAAGCGCGGGAGTCCTATGGGGCAATGAGCAGTTCTTC. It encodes CASSRGTGSAGVLWGNEQFF.

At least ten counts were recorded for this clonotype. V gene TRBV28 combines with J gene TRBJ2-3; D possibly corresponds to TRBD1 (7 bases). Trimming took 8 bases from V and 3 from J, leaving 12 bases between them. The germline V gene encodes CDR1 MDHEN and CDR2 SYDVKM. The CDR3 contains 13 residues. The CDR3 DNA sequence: TGTGCCAGCGTACAGGGGAGGACAGATACGCAGTATTTT. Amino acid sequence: CASVQGRTDTQYF.

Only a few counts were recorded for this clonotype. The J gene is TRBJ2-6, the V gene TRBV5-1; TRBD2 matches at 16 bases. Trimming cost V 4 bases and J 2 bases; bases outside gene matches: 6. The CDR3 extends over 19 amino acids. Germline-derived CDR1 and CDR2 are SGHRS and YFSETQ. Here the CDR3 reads CASSPGLAGGPAGANVLTF. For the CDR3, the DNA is TGCGCCAGCAGCCCGGGACTAGCGGGAGGGCCGGCTGGGGCCAACGTCCTGACTTTC. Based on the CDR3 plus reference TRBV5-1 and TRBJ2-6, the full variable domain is KAGVTQTPRYLIKTRGQQVTLSCSPISGHRSVSWYQQTPGQGLQFLFEYFSETQRNKGNFPGRFSGRQFSNSRSEMNVSTLELGDSALYLCASSPGLAGGPAGANVLTFGAGSRLTVL.

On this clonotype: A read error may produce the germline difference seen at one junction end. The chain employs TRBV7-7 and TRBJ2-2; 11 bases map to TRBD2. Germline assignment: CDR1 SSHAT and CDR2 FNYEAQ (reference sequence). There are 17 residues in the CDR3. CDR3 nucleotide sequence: TGTGCTAGCAGCCGTAGCGGGCTAGCGGGAGGAACCGGGGAGCTGTTTTTT. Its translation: CASSRSGLAGGTGELFF. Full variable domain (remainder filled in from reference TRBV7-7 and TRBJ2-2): GAGVSQSPRYKVTKRGQDVTLRCDPISSHATLYWYQQALGQGPEFLTYFNYEAQPDKSGLPSDRFSAERPEGSISTLTIQRTEQRDSAMYRCASSRSGLAGGTGELFFGEGSRLTVL.

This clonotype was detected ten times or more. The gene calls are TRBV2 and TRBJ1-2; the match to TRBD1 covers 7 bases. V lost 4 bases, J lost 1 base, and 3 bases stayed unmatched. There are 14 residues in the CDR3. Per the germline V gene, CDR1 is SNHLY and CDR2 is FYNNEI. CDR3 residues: CASSAQGVNYGYTF. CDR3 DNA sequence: TGTGCCAGCAGTGCCCAGGGGGTTAACTATGGCTACACCTTC.

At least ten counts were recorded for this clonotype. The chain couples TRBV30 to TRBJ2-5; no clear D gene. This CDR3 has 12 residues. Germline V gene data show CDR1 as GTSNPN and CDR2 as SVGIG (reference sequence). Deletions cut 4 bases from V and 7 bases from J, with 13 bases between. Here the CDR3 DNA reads TGTGCCTGGATGTTGGGCTCAGGGACCCAGTACTTC. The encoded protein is CAWMLGSGTQYF.

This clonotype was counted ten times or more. CDR3 sequence (DNA): TGTGCCAGCAGTTTATACAGATTAAGTGGAGGCTACACCTTC. Protein sequence: CASSLYRLSGGYTF. The chain uses TRBV28 and TRBJ1-2; D unclear. The length of the CDR3 is 14 residues. V lost 1 base to trimming and J lost 8 bases, with 14 bases between them. Looked up from germline, CDR1 is MDHEN and CDR2 is SYDVKM.

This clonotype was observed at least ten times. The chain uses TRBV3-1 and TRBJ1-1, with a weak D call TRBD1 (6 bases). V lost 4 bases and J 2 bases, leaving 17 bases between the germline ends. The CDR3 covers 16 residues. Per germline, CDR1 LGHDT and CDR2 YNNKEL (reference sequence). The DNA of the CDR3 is TGTGCCAGCAGCCCTTACCAGACAGGATCAAACACTGAAGCTTTCTTT. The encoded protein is CASSPYQTGSNTEAFF.

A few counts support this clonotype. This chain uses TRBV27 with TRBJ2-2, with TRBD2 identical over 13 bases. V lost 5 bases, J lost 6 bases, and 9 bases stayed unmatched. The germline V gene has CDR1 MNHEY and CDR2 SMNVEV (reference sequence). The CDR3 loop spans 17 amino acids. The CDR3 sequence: CASSPRRLAGGPGELFF. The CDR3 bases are TGTGCCAGCAGTCCCCGAAGACTAGCGGGAGGCCCCGGGGAGCTGTTTTTT.

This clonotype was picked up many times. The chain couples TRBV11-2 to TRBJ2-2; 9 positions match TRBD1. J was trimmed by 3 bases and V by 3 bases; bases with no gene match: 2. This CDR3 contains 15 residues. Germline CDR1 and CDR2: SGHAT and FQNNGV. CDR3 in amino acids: CASSFRDRDTGELFF. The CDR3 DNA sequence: TGTGCCAGCAGCTTCCGGGACAGGGACACCGGGGAGCTGTTTTTT.

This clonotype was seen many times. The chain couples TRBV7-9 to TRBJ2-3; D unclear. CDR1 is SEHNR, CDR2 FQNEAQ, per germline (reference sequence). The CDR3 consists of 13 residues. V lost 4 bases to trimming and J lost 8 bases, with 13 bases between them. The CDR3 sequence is CASSSANEATQYF. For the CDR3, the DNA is TGTGCCAGCAGCTCGGCCAACGAGGCTACGCAGTATTTT. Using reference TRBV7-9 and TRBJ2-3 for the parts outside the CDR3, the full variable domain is DTGVSQNPRHKITKRGQNVTFRCDPISEHNRLYWYRQTLGQGPEFLTYFQNEAQLEKSRLLSDRFSAERPKGSFSTLEIQRTEQGDSAMYLCASSSANEATQYFGPGTRLTVL.

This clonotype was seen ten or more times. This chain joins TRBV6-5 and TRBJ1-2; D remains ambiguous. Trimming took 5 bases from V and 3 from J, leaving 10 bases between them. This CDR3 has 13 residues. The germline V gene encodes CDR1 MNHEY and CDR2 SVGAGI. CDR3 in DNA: TGTGCCAGCAGTCAGCGGACCGACTATGGCTACACCTTC. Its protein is CASSQRTDYGYTF.

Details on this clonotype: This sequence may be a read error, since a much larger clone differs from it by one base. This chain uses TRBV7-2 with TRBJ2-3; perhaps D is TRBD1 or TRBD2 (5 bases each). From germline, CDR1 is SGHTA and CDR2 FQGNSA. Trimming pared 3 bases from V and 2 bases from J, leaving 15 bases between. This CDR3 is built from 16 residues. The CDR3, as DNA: TGTGCCAGCAGCTTTACGAGGGCAGGGAACACAGATACGCAGTATTTT. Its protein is CASSFTRAGNTDTQYF.